This passage covers 26 T cell receptor beta chains from one sample sequenced in a study of blood T cells in healthy people across ages. The second PCR ran roughly 6 to 11 cycles with a sample-barcoded 5' primer and J-beta primers. TCRdb called the 5' RACE reads again in MiXCR, with one record for every CDR3 protein. The table has about 730,000 distinct CDR3 sequences, roughly 41% seen once. The sample taken for sequencing was blood. Receptor source: an older woman in good health.

The chain carries TRBV30 and TRBJ2-7; TRBD1 might be the D (6 bases). This CDR3 comprises 15 residues. Germline V gene lookup returns CDR1 GTSNPN and CDR2 SVGIG (reference sequence). The ends were cut back, 3 bases at V and 2 bases at J, with 17 bases in the middle. The CDR3 DNA sequence: TGTGCCTGGAGCCCTGGCAGGGGACCAACCTACGAGCAGTACTTC. This codes for CAWSPGRGPTYEQYF.

The chain recombines TRBV10-1 with TRBJ2-4; 7 bases agree with TRBD2. Germline V gene data show CDR1 as WNHNN and CDR2 as SYGVQD (reference sequence). CDR3 length: 14 residues. With 5 bases clipped from V and 0 bases from J, the junction kept 1 base outside the gene matches. The CDR3 reads CASSSGGAKNIQYF. Here the CDR3 DNA reads TGCGCCAGCAGTTCGGGGGGAGCCAAAAACATTCAGTACTTC.

The chain joins TRBV4-2 to TRBJ1-4, with TRBD1 as a possible D gene (5 bases). Germline loops: CDR1 LGHNA, CDR2 YNFKEQ. This CDR3 has 17 amino acids. V was clipped by 2 bases and J by 5 bases, with 18 bases between them. The DNA of the CDR3 is TGTGCCAGCAGCCAAAGCAAGTCCCGGGACGGAAATGAAAAACTGTTTTTT. Translating gives CASSQSKSRDGNEKLFF.

About this clonotype itself: Relative to the germline gene, one junction end is altered; a read error may explain this. The chain is built from TRBV6-6 and TRBJ2-5; 14 positions agree with TRBD2. The CDR3 loop spans 17 amino acids. Germline CDR1 and CDR2: MNHNY and SVGAGI (reference sequence). The CDR3 reads CTSSYEGLAGDGETQYF. CDR3 in DNA: TGTACCAGCAGTTACGAGGGACTAGCGGGAGATGGAGAGACCCAGTACTTT.

This clonotype was observed a handful of times. This rearrangement joins TRBV12-3 or TRBV12-4 to TRBJ2-1, with D possibly TRBD1 on 6 matching bases. Trimming removed 7 bases from V and 7 bases from J, with 14 bases in between. The CDR3 has 13 amino acids. The CDR3 reads CASIIGGRNEQFF. CDR3 nucleotides: TGTGCCAGCATCATAGGGGGACGAAATGAGCAGTTCTTC.

The CDR3 loop is CASSEAGSAYNEQFF. The CDR3 nucleotides are TGTGCCAGCAGTGAAGCGGGGTCCGCCTACAATGAGCAGTTCTTC. This chain links TRBV6-1 with TRBJ2-1, with D unclear. Trimming stripped 0 bases from V and 2 bases from J, with 8 bases between. The CDR3 extends over 15 amino acids. The germline V gene encodes CDR1 MNHNS and CDR2 SASEGT.

The genes are TRBV20-1 and TRBJ1-5, with 8 bases that match TRBD1. The trim removed 6 bases at V and 4 bases at J, leaving 11 bases unmatched. CDR3 length: 15 residues. Germline V lookup: CDR1 DFQATT, CDR2 SNEGSKA (reference sequence). The CDR3 loop reads CSAPRGTGGNQPQHF. The CDR3, as DNA: TGCAGTGCCCCACGGGGGACAGGCGGAAATCAGCCCCAGCATTTT.

This chain links TRBV27 with TRBJ2-7; 8 bases agree with TRBD1. Unmatched junction bases numbered 4, after V lost 3 bases and J lost 3 bases. CDR3 size: 14 residues. Germline V gives CDR1 MNHEY, CDR2 SMNVEV (reference sequence). The CDR3, as DNA: TGTGCCAGCAGTTTCTCACAGGGGGTCTACGAGCAGTACTTC. Encoded protein: CASSFSQGVYEQYF.

This clonotype was seen only a few times. V usage is TRBV29-1 and J usage is TRBJ2-3; no reliable D call. V lost 4 bases and J 2 bases, leaving 10 bases between the germline ends. Per the germline V gene, CDR1 is SQVTM and CDR2 is ANQGSEA. The CDR3 contains 13 residues. The CDR3 DNA reads as TGCAGCGTTGGACGGCGGATCACAGATACGCAGTATTTT. It yields the protein CSVGRRITDTQYF.

V gene TRBV6-2 or TRBV6-3 combines with J gene TRBJ2-6, with TRBD1 as a possible D gene (6 bases). The V end lost 3 bases, the J end lost 0 bases, and 9 bases lay between the germline ends. There are 16 residues in the CDR3. Germline V gene data show CDR1 as MNHEY and CDR2 as SVGEGT. The chain's CDR3 is CASSYRQDSGANVLTF. DNA for the CDR3: TGTGCCAGCAGTTATCGACAGGACTCTGGGGCCAACGTCCTGACTTTC.

This clonotype was observed a handful of times. The V gene is TRBV20-1, the J gene TRBJ2-1; TRBD2 agrees at 9 bases. In germline, CDR1 is DFQATT, CDR2 SNEGSKA (reference sequence). CDR3 length: 15 residues. Unmatched junction bases numbered 1, after V lost 0 bases and J lost 1 base. The CDR3 reads CSARDLAGSYNEQFF. CDR3 DNA: TGCAGTGCTAGAGATCTAGCGGGATCCTACAATGAGCAGTTCTTC.

This clonotype showed up many times. This chain joins TRBV4-2 and TRBJ2-4; 7 nucleotides align to TRBD2. The better agreement between TRBJ2-7 and the DNA end casts doubt on the J call. This CDR3 region has 15 residues. Per the germline V gene, CDR1 is LGHNA and CDR2 is YNFKEQ. The CDR3 reads CASSQDQGRVGEQYF. CDR3 sequence (DNA): TGTGCCAGCAGCCAAGATCAAGGGAGGGTAGGCGAGCAGTACTTC.

Concerning this clonotype: A much larger clone is a single base away; this may be a read error. The gene calls are TRBV29-1 and TRBJ2-3; D tentatively fits TRBD1 or TRBD2 (6 bases each). The CDR3 totals 15 residues. From germline, CDR1 is SQVTM and CDR2 ANQGSEA. The CDR3 sequence is CSVGGHVTSTDTRYF. For the CDR3, the DNA is TGCAGCGTTGGGGGACATGTAACTAGCACAGATACGCGGTATTTT.

The V and J genes are TRBV20-1 and TRBJ1-2; TRBD1 matches at 10 bases. CDR3 length equals 16 residues. Germline V gives CDR1 DFQATT, CDR2 SNEGSKA (reference sequence). V dropped 0 bases and J dropped 4; count of bases not matched to a gene: 8. For the CDR3, the DNA is TGCAGTGCTAGAGAGGGAGACAGGGGGCCGGGCTATGGCTACACCTTC. This sequence encodes CSAREGDRGPGYGYTF.

This clonotype was detected only a few times. The chain couples TRBV20-1 to TRBJ2-7; no clear D. Trimming stripped 3 bases from V and 2 bases from J, with 11 bases between. This CDR3 region has 13 residues. Germline-derived CDR1 and CDR2 are DFQATT and SNEGSKA (reference sequence). CDR3 protein: CSARPDPTYEQYF. CDR3 in DNA: TGCAGTGCTAGGCCGGACCCGACCTACGAGCAGTACTTC.

The rearrangement uses TRBV6-6 and TRBJ1-4; 12 nucleotides line up with TRBD1. Per the germline V gene, CDR1 is MNHNY and CDR2 is SVGAGI (reference sequence). The CDR3 loop spans 16 amino acids. J was trimmed by 2 bases and V by 5 bases; bases with no gene match: 3. The CDR3 loop is CASSPGQGATNEKLFF. DNA of the CDR3: TGTGCCAGCAGTCCGGGACAGGGGGCGACTAATGAAAAACTGTTTTTT.

The J gene is TRBJ1-2, the V gene TRBV10-3, with 8 bases identical to TRBD1. V trimming: 4 bases; J trimming: 5 bases; junction bases outside the gene matches: 6. CDR1 is ENHRY and CDR2 is SYGVKD in the germline V gene. The length of the CDR3 is 14 residues. The CDR3 spells CAISAGQDPYGYTF. CDR3 sequence (DNA): TGTGCCATCAGTGCGGGACAGGATCCTTATGGCTACACCTTC.

Comment on this clonotype: Compared with germline, one end of the junction differs, possibly owing to a read error. V and J are TRBV7-2 and TRBJ1-2; D remains unclear. This CDR3 has 15 residues. CDR1 and CDR2 (germline): SGHTA, FQGNSA. In DNA form, the CDR3 reads TGTGCCAGTAGCTTAGCAGTAACGGCTAACTATGGCTACACCTTC. The encoded protein is CASSLAVTANYGYTF. Variable domain in full (rest from reference TRBV7-2 and TRBJ1-2): GAGVSQSPSNKVTEKGKDVELRCDPISGHTALYWYRQSLGQGLEFLIYFQGNSAPDKSGLPSDRFSAERTGGSVSTLTIQRTQQEDSAVYLCASSLAVTANYGYTFGSGTRLTVV.

The chain recombines TRBV20-1 with TRBJ1-2; tentatively, D is TRBD1 (5 bases). The CDR3 is made up of 13 amino acids. In germline, CDR1 is DFQATT, CDR2 SNEGSKA (reference sequence). The V end was cut by 3 bases, the J end by 4 bases, with 12 bases between. Here the CDR3 reads CSASGGEAYGYTF. Written as DNA, the CDR3 is TGCAGTGCTAGCGGGGGGGAGGCCTATGGCTACACCTTC.

This clonotype was seen a few times. V and J are TRBV6-1 and TRBJ2-7, with a possible D match to TRBD2 (7 bases). The V and J ends lost 0 bases and 2 bases respectively, with 11 bases between them. The CDR3 extends over 15 amino acids. Germline loops: CDR1 MNHNS, CDR2 SASEGT. The CDR3 nucleotides are TGTGCCAGCAGTGAAGCAGGGGGGGTTACCTACGAGCAGTACTTC. Protein product: CASSEAGGVTYEQYF.

This clonotype was recorded a few times. In nucleotides, the CDR3 is TGCGCCAGCAGCCTGGACCCCTCAGGGAACACTGAAGCTTTCTTT. Translation: CASSLDPSGNTEAFF. The chain couples TRBV5-1 to TRBJ1-1; the D is unclear. The CDR3 length is 15 residues. Trimming shortened V by 4 bases and J by 1 base, and 14 bases separated the two germline ends. Germline values: CDR1 SGHRS, CDR2 YFSETQ.

V is TRBV9 and J is TRBJ2-2; D may correspond to TRBD1 or TRBD2 (6 bases each). CDR1 and CDR2 from the germline V gene are SGDLS and YYNGEE. The CDR3 loop spans 13 amino acids. The V and J ends lost 5 bases and 8 bases respectively, with 13 bases between them. CDR3 coding DNA: TGTGCCAGCAGGAGGGGGGTGGCGGGGGAGCTGTTTTTT. Its protein is CASRRGVAGELFF. Complete variable domain (other parts from reference TRBV9 and TRBJ2-2): DSGVTQTPKHLITATGQRVTLRCSPRSGDLSVYWYQQSLDQGLQFLIQYYNGEERAKGNILERFSAQQFPDLHSELNLSSLELGDSALYFCASRRGVAGELFFGEGSRLTVL.

This clonotype was observed at least ten times. V is TRBV6-2 or TRBV6-3 and J is TRBJ2-1; D gene ambiguous. Germline loops: CDR1 MNHEY, CDR2 SVGEGT. The V end was cut by 2 bases, the J end by 10 bases, with 6 bases between. The CDR3 has 11 amino acids. CDR3 DNA: TGTGCCAGCAGTTACGTTCGGGAGCAGTTCTTC. As protein: CASSYVREQFF.

The J gene is TRBJ2-1, the V gene TRBV4-2; 8 positions match TRBD2. CDR3 length: 16 residues. After removal of 0 bases from V and 7 bases from J, the junction contained 8 bases not matched to a gene. The germline CDR1 and CDR2 sequences are LGHNA and YNFKEQ. Written as DNA, the CDR3 is TGTGCCAGCAGCCAAGATTCCGGGAGGGGGGCAAATGAGCAGTTCTTC. This encodes CASSQDSGRGANEQFF.

The chain combines TRBV20-1 with TRBJ2-7, with D uncertain. The CDR3 has 13 residues. Trimming removed 4 bases from V and 0 bases from J, with 10 bases in between. Germline V CDR1 and CDR2: DFQATT, SNEGSKA (reference sequence). This chain's CDR3 is CSAIPPSSYEQYF. As DNA, the CDR3 is TGCAGTGCTATACCTCCGAGCTCCTACGAGCAGTACTTC.

The rearrangement uses TRBV6-5 and TRBJ1-2; maybe TRBD1 (6 bases). Per germline, CDR1 MNHEY and CDR2 SVGAGI. V was trimmed by 6 bases and J by 7 bases, leaving 15 bases between them. The CDR3 runs 13 residues. The CDR3 DNA reads as TGTGCCAGCAGCCCTCCGGGGGCCAGTGGCTACACCTTC. This encodes CASSPPGASGYTF.